This T cell receptor beta chain originates from a study of long-term antiretroviral therapy in people with HIV. Per germline, CDR1 SGHDT and CDR2 YYEEEE. Trimming pared 0 bases from V and 2 bases from J, leaving 8 bases between. The length of the CDR3 is 14 residues. The authors ran the immunoSEQ assay, v3.0, at survey level. TCRdb's table, derived via immunoSEQ multiplex PCR, lists solely in-frame clones and lacks some. In the table there are 30,000 to 40,000 clones, around nine tenths of which are singletons. The chain combines TRBV5-6 with TRBJ1-2; the D gene is possibly TRBD1 (5 bases). The clonotype originates from a young woman with HIV. The sample here was unsorted PBMCs, taken just before starting antiretroviral therapy. In DNA, the CDR3 is TGTGCCAGCAGCTTGGATCAGGGAAACTATGGCTACACCTTC. It translates to CASSLDQGNYGYTF.